Listed below are T cell receptor beta chains from one sample, sequenced in a study of blood T cell repertoires in COVID-19. The method was immunoSEQ multiplex PCR; TCRdb's version includes in-frame clones alone and lacks a portion of them. The sample carries around 110,000 clones, about 79% recorded once. The sequenced material came from peripheral blood. The source of these receptors is a woman between 65 and 79 years old with acute or convalescent COVID-19. CDR3s include the opening cysteine and the closing phenylalanine or tryptophan. A D gene is named only where the DNA matches it firmly. Expanded clones get a size class; other rows say once, few or many, or leave the size out.

TRBJ1-3 | TRBD1 | TRBV5-4 | . | CASSTGQGGSGNTIYF | TGTGCCAGCAGCACCGGACAGGGTGGTAGCGGAAACACCATATATTTT
TRBJ1-1 | . | TRBV5-8 | . | CASVPPGPSMNTEAFF | TGTGCCAGCGTTCCGCCAGGGCCAAGTATGAACACTGAAGCTTTCTTT
TRBJ2-5 | . | TRBV12-3/TRBV12-4 | . | CASSLGRVGTQYF | TGTGCCAGCAGTTTAGGCAGGGTGGGGACCCAGTACTTC
TRBJ1-2 | . | TRBV7-2 | . | CASSLGMAGYTF | TGTGCCAGCAGCTTAGGAATGGCAGGCTACACCTTC
TRBJ1-3 | . | TRBV10-3 | . | CAISETSRSGNTIYF | TGTGCCATCAGTGAAACTAGTAGATCGGGAAACACCATATATTTT
TRBJ2-2 | . | TRBV5-4 | . | CASSLIRSRTKTGELFF | TGTGCCAGCAGCCTCATACGCAGTAGGACAAAGACCGGGGAGCTGTTTTTT
TRBJ1-1 | TRBD1 | TRBV27 | . | CASSATGQGMAFF | TGTGCCAGCAGCGCCACCGGACAGGGGATGGCTTTCTTT
TRBJ1-1 | . | TRBV10-1 | . | CARRRAFF | TGCGCCAGAAGGCGGGCTTTCTTT
TRBJ2-3 | . | TRBV2 | . | CASLLTGTFVTDTQYF | TGTGCCAGCTTGTTGACCGGGACATTTGTCACAGATACGCAGTATTTT
TRBJ1-2 | TRBD1 | TRBV18 | . | CASSPTTGAGYGYTF | TGTGCCAGCTCACCAACCACAGGGGCCGGCTATGGCTACACCTTC
TRBJ1-1 | TRBD1 | TRBV2 | . | CASRQGNTEAFF | TGTGCCAGCCGACAGGGGAACACTGAAGCTTTCTTT
TRBJ2-6 | . | TRBV11-1 | . | CASSLRGRGANVLTF | TGTGCCAGCAGCCTCCGGGGGAGGGGGGCCAACGTCCTGACTTTC
TRBJ1-6 | . | TRBV18 | . | CASSPGSGAYSPLHF | TGTGCCAGCTCACCTGGGTCAGGGGCGTATTCACCCCTCCACTTT
TRBJ1-6 | . | TRBV15 | . | CATSRLGSQGSSPLHF | TGTGCCACCAGCAGATTAGGTAGCCAGGGATCTTCACCCCTCCACTTT
TRBJ2-3 | TRBD1 | TRBV4-2 | . | CASSQEGSGGKDTQYF | TGTGCCAGCAGCCAAGAAGGGTCAGGGGGCAAAGATACGCAGTATTTT
TRBJ1-3 | . | TRBV15 | few | CATSSIEVNTIYF | TGTGCCACCAGCAGTATTGAGGTGAACACCATATATTTT
TRBJ1-1 | TRBD1 | TRBV19 | . | CASDRGPVGAFF | TGTGCCAGTGACAGGGGACCGGTCGGAGCTTTCTTT
TRBJ1-4 | TRBD1 | TRBV7-9 | . | CASSKDRSNEKLFF | TGTGCCAGCAGCAAGGACAGGTCTAATGAAAAACTGTTTTTT
TRBJ1-2 | . | TRBV6-6 | . | CASRPPISFEDYGYTF | TGTGCCAGCAGACCTCCCATCAGTTTTGAAGACTATGGCTACACCTTC
TRBJ2-5 | TRBD1 | TRBV4-1 | few | CASSPTGVGETQYF | TGCGCCAGCAGCCCCACAGGGGTAGGAGAGACCCAGTACTTC
TRBJ1-6 | . | TRBV3-1/TRBV3-2 | . | CASSETANSPLHF | TGTGCCAGCAGCGAAACAGCTAATTCACCCCTCCACTTT
TRBJ2-1 | . | TRBV9 | . | CASSPRALRGSVNEQFF | TGTGCCAGCAGCCCGAGGGCCCTCCGAGGCTCAGTCAATGAGCAGTTCTTC
TRBJ1-5 | TRBD1 | TRBV2 | few | CASSEYRGVQPQHF | TGTGCCAGCAGTGAATACAGGGGGGTTCAGCCCCAGCATTTT
TRBJ2-7 | . | TRBV5-5 | . | CASSLGHSTYEQYF | TGTGCCAGCAGCTTGGGTCACAGCACCTACGAGCAGTACTTC
TRBJ1-5 | . | TRBV10-2 | . | CASSEGQGKGNQPQHF | TGCGCCAGCAGTGAGGGCCAGGGGAAGGGCAATCAGCCCCAGCATTTT
TRBJ1-3 | TRBD1 | TRBV4-2 | . | CASSQEGDRVNTIYF | TGTGCCAGCAGCCAAGAGGGAGACAGGGTAAACACCATATATTTT
TRBJ1-2 | TRBD1 | TRBV7-8 | . | CASSPNEWDRANYGYTF | TGTGCCAGCAGCCCCAACGAATGGGACAGAGCTAACTATGGCTACACCTTC
TRBJ2-2 | . | TRBV9 | . | CASSAGLNTGELFF | TGTGCCAGCAGCGCGGGACTTAACACCGGGGAGCTGTTTTTT
TRBJ1-5 | TRBD1 | TRBV6-2/TRBV6-3 | once | CASSYPSGTGPVYSNQPQHF | TGTGCCAGCAGTTACCCATCCGGGACAGGGCCCGTTTATAGCAATCAGCCCCAGCATTTT
TRBJ1-2 | TRBD1 | TRBV5-1 | . | CASSSGGGQGAGGYTF | TGCGCCAGCAGCTCCGGTGGCGGACAGGGGGCCGGTGGCTACACCTTC
TRBJ1-2 | . | TRBV14 | . | CASSQDRSYGYTF | TGTGCCAGCAGCCAAGACAGGTCCTATGGCTACACCTTC
TRBJ1-2 | . | TRBV3-1/TRBV3-2 | . | CASSPGRHANYGYTF | TGTGCCAGCAGCCCTGGCAGACATGCTAACTATGGCTACACCTTC
TRBJ2-2 | . | TRBV7-2 | . | CASSLVAGSAGELFF | TGTGCCAGCAGCTTAGTGGCGGGATCGGCCGGGGAGCTGTTTTTT
TRBJ1-2 | TRBD1 | TRBV5-4 | . | CASSLGDRRNYGYTF | TGTGCCAGCAGCTTGGGGGACAGGCGTAACTATGGCTACACCTTC
TRBJ1-3 | TRBD1 | TRBV12-3/TRBV12-4 | . | CATQGNSGNTIYF | TGTGCCACACAGGGGAACTCTGGAAACACCATATATTTT
TRBJ1-1 | . | TRBV27 | . | CASSLRRDTEAFF | TGTGCCAGCAGTTTGAGGAGGGACACTGAAGCTTTCTTT
TRBJ2-4 | TRBD2 | TRBV19 | once | CASSSGGASKNIQYF | TGTGCCAGTAGTAGCGGGGGGGCGTCCAAAAACATTCAGTACTTC
TRBJ1-2 | TRBD1 | TRBV6-4 | . | CARGGTDSDGYTF | TGTGCCAGAGGAGGGACAGATAGTGATGGCTACACCTTC
TRBJ2-5 | . | TRBV7-8 | . | CASSLEGSRTETQYF | TGTGCCAGCAGCTTGGAGGGCTCGAGAACTGAGACCCAGTACTTC
TRBJ1-5 | . | TRBV19 | once | CASRVGGNLGNQPQHF | TGTGCCAGTAGGGTGGGAGGGAACCTTGGTAATCAGCCCCAGCATTTT
TRBJ2-1 | TRBD2 | TRBV4-2 | . | CASSQGNSGGRSYNEQFF | TGTGCCAGCAGCCAAGGAAACAGCGGGGGGCGCTCCTACAATGAGCAGTTCTTC
TRBJ1-1 | . | TRBV29-1 | . | CSVVETALGTEAFF | TGCAGCGTTGTAGAGACAGCCTTAGGCACTGAAGCTTTCTTT
TRBJ1-5 | . | TRBV27 | . | CASGHNQPQHF | TGTGCCAGCGGACACAATCAGCCCCAGCATTTT
TRBJ1-2 | . | TRBV24-1 | . | CATSERRQMRGYTF | TGTGCCACCAGTGAAAGGAGGCAGATGCGTGGCTACACCTTC
TRBJ1-4 | . | TRBV5-6 | . | CASSLAGADEKLFF | TGTGCCAGCAGCCTGGCAGGGGCCGATGAAAAACTGTTTTTT
TRBJ1-6 | . | TRBV7-2 | . | CASSFQNSPLHF | TGTGCCAGCAGCTTTCAAAATTCACCCCTCCACTTT
TRBJ1-2 | . | TRBV6-2/TRBV6-3 | . | CASSSGGGYGYTF | TGTGCCAGCAGTTCCGGGGGTGGTTATGGCTACACCTTC
TRBJ1-2 | . | TRBV9 | once | CASSSGGGGRSYGYTF | TGTGCCAGCAGTTCCGGAGGGGGGGGGCGCAGCTATGGCTACACCTTC
TRBJ1-5 | TRBD1 | TRBV30 | few | CAWSEQGGNQPQHF | TGTGCCTGGAGCGAGCAGGGGGGCAATCAGCCCCAGCATTTT
TRBJ1-5 | . | TRBV11-2 | once | CASSRRTGGVDNQPQHF | TGTGCCAGCAGCCGGAGAACGGGGGGAGTAGACAATCAGCCCCAGCATTTT
TRBJ1-2 | . | TRBV5-5 | few | CASSPDGGKYYGYTF | TGTGCCAGCAGCCCGGATGGGGGGAAGTACTATGGCTACACCTTC
TRBJ2-5 | TRBD2 | TRBV7-2 | . | CASTSGGYQETQYF | TGTGCCAGCACAAGCGGGGGGTACCAAGAGACCCAGTACTTC
TRBJ2-7 | TRBD2 | TRBV2 | . | CAIIRRLAVLSSYEQYF | TGTGCCATCATTCGTAGACTAGCGGTGTTAAGCTCCTACGAGCAGTACTTC
TRBJ1-2 | TRBD1 | TRBV4-3 | . | CASSSHGQGTDGYTF | TGCGCCAGCAGCTCCCATGGACAGGGAACTGATGGCTACACCTTC
TRBJ1-6 | TRBD1 | TRBV11-3 | . | CASSLLGGQGNSPLHF | TGTGCCAGCAGCCTACTGGGGGGACAGGGGAATTCACCCCTCCACTTT